The rows below give T cell receptor beta chains drawn from one sample of a study of T cell changes during pregnancy in multiple sclerosis. Clones were read by immunoSEQ multiplex PCR, and TCRdb kept only the in-frame ones, dropping some. Here the sample spans tens of thousands of clones, approximately 92% being singletons. Sequenced here: peripheral blood, sampled in the third trimester of pregnancy. The receptors were gathered from a female donor in good health, enrolled as a control in a pregnancy study. Both conserved end residues are part of each CDR3. A D gene is named only where the DNA matches it firmly. Only some rows state a clone size, as once, few, many or a class for expanded clones.

D	V	J	size	CDR3	DNA
-	TRBV4-1	TRBJ1-5	-	CASSLPSGVGIRQPQHF	TGCGCCAGCAGCCTGCCTTCGGGGGTAGGGATCCGGCAGCCCCAGCATTTT
TRBD1	TRBV5-6	TRBJ1-4	-	CASRFRDRGGEKLFF	TGTGCCAGCAGATTCCGGGACAGGGGGGGTGAAAAACTGTTTTTT
TRBD2	TRBV19	TRBJ2-1	-	CASSIAGGHYEQFF	TGTGCCAGTAGTATCGCGGGGGGGCACTATGAGCAGTTCTTC
-	TRBV28	TRBJ2-7	-	CASSFLRGSSYEQYF	TGTGCCAGCAGTTTCCTTCGGGGTAGCTCCTACGAGCAGTACTTC
TRBD1	TRBV19	TRBJ2-7	-	CASTGQEGYEQYF	TGTGCCAGTACCGGACAGGAAGGGTACGAGCAGTACTTC
TRBD1	TRBV14	TRBJ2-7	-	CASSQEAGGRYEQYF	TGTGCCAGCAGCCAAGAGGCAGGGGGCCGATACGAGCAGTACTTC
TRBD1	TRBV18	TRBJ1-3	-	CASSLQGTRGNTIYF	TGTGCCAGCTCACTACAGGGGACGAGGGGAAACACCATATATTTT
-	TRBV15	TRBJ1-2	-	CATSRDRGWNGYTF	TGTGCCACCAGCAGAGATCGCGGGTGGAATGGCTACACCTTC
TRBD1	TRBV11-3	TRBJ1-2	few	CASRAGQGSYGYTF	TGTGCCAGCAGGGCCGGACAGGGTAGCTATGGCTACACCTTC
-	TRBV2	TRBJ2-5	-	CASSLGETQYF	TGTGCCAGCAGCCTCGGGGAGACCCAGTACTTC
TRBD1	TRBV5-1	TRBJ1-2	-	CASSTGTGGYTF	TGCGCCAGCAGCACCGGGACAGGAGGCTACACCTTC